Sequencing of this T cell receptor beta chain was carried out in a study of blood T cell repertoires in COVID-19. The table came from immunoSEQ multiplex PCR; TCRdb's copy has only in-frame clones and leaves some out. The profile shows about 210,000 clones, 89% of them singletons. The CDR3 has 14 amino acids. Germline V lookup: CDR1 SGHRS, CDR2 YFSETQ. The V end was cut by 3 bases, the J end by 1 base, with 10 bases between. J is TRBJ1-1 and V is TRBV5-1, with a weak D call TRBD1 (5 bases). The TCR originated in a woman in her thirties or forties with acute or convalescent COVID-19. The sample was peripheral blood. The CDR3 DNA sequence: TGCGCCAGCAGCTCGGCCGACAGGAACACTGAAGCTTTCTTT. This translates into CASSSADRNTEAFF.